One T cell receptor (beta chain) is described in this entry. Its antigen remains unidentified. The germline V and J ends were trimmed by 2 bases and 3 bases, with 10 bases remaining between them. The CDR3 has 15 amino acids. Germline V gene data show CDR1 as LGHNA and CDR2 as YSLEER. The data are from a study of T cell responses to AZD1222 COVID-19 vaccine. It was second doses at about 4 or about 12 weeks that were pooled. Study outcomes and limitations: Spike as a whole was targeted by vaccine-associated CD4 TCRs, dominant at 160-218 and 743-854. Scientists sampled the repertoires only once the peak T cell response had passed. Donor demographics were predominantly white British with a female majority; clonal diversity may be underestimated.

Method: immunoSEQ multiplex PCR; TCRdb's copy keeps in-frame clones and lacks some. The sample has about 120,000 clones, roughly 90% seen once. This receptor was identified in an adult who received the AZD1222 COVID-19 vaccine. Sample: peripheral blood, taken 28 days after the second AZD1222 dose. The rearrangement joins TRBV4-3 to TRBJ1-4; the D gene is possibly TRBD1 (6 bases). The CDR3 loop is CASSQQGLANEKLFF. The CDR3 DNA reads TGCGCCAGCAGCCAACAGGGGCTAGCTAATGAAAAACTGTTTTTT.